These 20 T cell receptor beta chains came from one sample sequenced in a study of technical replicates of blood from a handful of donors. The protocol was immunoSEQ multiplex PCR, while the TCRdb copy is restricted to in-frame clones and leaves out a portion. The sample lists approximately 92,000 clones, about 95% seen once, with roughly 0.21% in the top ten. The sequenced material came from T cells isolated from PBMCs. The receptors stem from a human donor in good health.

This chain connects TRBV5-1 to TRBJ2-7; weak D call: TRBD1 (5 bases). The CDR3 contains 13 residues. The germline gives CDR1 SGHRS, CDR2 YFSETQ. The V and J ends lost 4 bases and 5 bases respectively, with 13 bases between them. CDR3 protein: CASSEQGKDEQYF. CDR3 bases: TGCGCCAGCAGCGAGCAGGGTAAGGACGAGCAGTACTTC.

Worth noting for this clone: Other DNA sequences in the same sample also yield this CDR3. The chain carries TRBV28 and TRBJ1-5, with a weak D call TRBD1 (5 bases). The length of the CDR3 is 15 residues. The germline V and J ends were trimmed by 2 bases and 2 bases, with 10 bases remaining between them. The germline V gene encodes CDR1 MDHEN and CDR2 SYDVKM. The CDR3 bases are TGTGCCAGCAGTTTAGGGGGAGGTGGCAATCAGCCCCAGCATTTT. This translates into CASSLGGGGNQPQHF.

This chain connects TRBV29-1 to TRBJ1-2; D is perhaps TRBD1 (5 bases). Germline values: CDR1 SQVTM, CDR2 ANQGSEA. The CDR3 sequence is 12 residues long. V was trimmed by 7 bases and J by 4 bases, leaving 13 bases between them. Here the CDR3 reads CSGGAGGYGYTF. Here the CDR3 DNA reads TGCAGCGGAGGGGCCGGGGGCTATGGCTACACCTTC.

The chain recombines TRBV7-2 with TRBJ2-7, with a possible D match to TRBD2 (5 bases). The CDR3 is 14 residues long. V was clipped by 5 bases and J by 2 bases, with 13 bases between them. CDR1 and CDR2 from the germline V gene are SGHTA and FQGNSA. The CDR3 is CASSPGGGAYEQYF. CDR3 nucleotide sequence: TGTGCCAGCAGCCCAGGTGGAGGCGCCTACGAGCAGTACTTC.

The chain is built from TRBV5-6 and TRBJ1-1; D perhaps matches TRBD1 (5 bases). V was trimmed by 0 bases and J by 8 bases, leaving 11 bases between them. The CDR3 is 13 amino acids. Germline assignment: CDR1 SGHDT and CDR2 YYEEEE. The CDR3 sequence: CASSLGERQEAFF. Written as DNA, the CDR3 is TGTGCCAGCAGCTTGGGGGAAAGACAGGAAGCTTTCTTT.

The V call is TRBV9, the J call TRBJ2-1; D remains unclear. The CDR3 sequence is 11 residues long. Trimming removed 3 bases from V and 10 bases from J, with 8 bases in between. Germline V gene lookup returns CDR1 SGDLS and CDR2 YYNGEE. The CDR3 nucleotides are TGTGCCAGCAGCGCCGCCCGGGAGCAGTTCTTC. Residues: CASSAAREQFF.

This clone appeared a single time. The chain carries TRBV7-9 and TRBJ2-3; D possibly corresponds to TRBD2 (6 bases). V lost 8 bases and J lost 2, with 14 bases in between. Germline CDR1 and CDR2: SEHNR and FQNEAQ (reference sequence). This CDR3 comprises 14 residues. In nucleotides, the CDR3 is TGTGCCAGCGACCCTAGCGACTACACAGATACGCAGTATTTT. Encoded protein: CASDPSDYTDTQYF.

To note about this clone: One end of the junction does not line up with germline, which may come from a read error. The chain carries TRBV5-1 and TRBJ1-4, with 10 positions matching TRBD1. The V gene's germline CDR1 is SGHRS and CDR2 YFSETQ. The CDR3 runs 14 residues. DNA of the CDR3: TGCGCCAGCAGCTTGGTTGACCCCGGGACAGGGGTTGTTTTT. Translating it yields CASSLVDPGTGVVF.

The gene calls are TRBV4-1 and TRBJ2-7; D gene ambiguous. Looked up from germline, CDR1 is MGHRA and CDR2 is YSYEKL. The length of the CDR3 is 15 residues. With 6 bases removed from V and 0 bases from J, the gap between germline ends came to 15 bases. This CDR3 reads CASSYTEMISYEQYF. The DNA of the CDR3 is TGCGCCAGCAGTTATACAGAGATGATCTCCTACGAGCAGTACTTC.

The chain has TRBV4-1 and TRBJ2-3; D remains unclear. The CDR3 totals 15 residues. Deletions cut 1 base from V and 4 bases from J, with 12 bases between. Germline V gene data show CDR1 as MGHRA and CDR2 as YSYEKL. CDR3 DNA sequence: TGCGCCAGCAGCCAAGTCTTCCAGCGCCCAGATACGCAGTATTTT. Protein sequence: CASSQVFQRPDTQYF.

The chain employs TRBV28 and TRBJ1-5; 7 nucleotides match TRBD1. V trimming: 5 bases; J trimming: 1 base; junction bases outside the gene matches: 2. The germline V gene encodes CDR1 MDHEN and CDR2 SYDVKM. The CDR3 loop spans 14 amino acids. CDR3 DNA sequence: TGTGCCAGCAGTACACAGGGGAGCAATCAGCCCCAGCATTTT. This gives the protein CASSTQGSNQPQHF. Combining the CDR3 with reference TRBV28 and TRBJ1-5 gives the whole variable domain DVKVTQSSRYLVKRTGEKVFLECVQDMDHENMFWYRQDPGLGLRLIYFSYDVKMKEKGDIPEGYSVSREKKERFSLILESASTNQTSMYLCASSTQGSNQPQHFGDGTRLSIL.

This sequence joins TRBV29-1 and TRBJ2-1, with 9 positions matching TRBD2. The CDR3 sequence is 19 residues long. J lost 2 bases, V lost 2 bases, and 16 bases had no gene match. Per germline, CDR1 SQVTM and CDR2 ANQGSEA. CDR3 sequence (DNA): TGCAGCGTTGAACGGTCCCCTAGCGGGAAAGGGGAACCCTACAATGAGCAGTTCTTC. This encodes CSVERSPSGKGEPYNEQFF.

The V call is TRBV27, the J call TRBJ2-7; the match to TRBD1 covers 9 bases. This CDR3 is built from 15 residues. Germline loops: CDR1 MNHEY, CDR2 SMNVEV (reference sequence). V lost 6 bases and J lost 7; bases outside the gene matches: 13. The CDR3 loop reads CASRILGTGQKEQYF. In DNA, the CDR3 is TGTGCCAGCAGAATACTAGGGACAGGGCAGAAAGAGCAGTACTTC.

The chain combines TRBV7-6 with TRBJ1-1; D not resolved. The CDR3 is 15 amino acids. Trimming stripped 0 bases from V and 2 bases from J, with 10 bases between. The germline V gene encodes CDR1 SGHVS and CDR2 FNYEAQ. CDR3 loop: CASSLARESNTEAFF. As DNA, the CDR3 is TGTGCCAGCAGCTTAGCCCGGGAGTCCAACACTGAAGCTTTCTTT.

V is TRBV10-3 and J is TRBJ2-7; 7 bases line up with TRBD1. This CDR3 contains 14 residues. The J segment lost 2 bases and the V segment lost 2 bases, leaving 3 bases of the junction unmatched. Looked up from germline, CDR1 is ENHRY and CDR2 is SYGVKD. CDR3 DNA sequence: TGTGCCATCAGTGAGGGACAGGATACCTACGAGCAGTACTTC. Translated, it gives CAISEGQDTYEQYF.

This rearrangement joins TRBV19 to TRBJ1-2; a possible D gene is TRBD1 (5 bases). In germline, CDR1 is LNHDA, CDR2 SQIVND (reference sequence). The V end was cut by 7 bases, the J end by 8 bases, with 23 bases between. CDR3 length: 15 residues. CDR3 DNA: TGTGCCAGTACCCGACCGGGGGGTCACCGCGAGGGCTACACCTTC. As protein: CASTRPGGHREGYTF. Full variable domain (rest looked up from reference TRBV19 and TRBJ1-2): DGGITQSPKYLFRKEGQNVTLSCEQNLNHDAMYWYRQDPGQGLRLIYYSQIVNDFQKGDIAEGYSVSREKKESFPLTVTSAQKNPTAFYLCASTRPGGHREGYTFGSGTRLTVV.

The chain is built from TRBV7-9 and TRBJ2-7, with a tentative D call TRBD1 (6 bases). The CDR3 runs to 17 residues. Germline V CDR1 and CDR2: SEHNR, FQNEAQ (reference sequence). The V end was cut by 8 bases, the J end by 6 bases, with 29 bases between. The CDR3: CASGGLPPGSIGVEQYF. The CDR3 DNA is TGTGCCAGCGGGGGCCTACCCCCAGGGTCGATTGGAGTCGAGCAGTACTTC.

CDR3 coding DNA: TGTGCCAGCAGCTTGGACAGAAGCAATCAGCCCCAGCATTTT. As protein: CASSLDRSNQPQHF. This chain connects TRBV5-5 to TRBJ1-5; the D is unclear. V was clipped by 0 bases and J by 1 base, with 5 bases between them. Germline CDR1 is SGHKS and CDR2 is YYEKEE (reference sequence). The CDR3 length is 14 residues.

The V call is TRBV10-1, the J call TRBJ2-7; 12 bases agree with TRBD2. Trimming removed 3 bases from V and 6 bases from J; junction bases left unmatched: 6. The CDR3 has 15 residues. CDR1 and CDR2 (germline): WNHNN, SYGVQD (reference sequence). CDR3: CASSEAGGLAGEQYF. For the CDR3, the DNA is TGCGCCAGCAGTGAAGCTGGGGGACTAGCGGGCGAGCAGTACTTC.

The DNA of the CDR3 is TGTGCCAGTAGTAGAGAAGTCAGGACCTACGAGCAGTACTTC. Amino acids: CASSREVRTYEQYF. The rearrangement links TRBV19 to TRBJ2-7; the D is unclear. This CDR3 region has 14 residues. Trimming removed 4 bases from V and 2 bases from J, with 12 bases in between. Per germline, CDR1 LNHDA and CDR2 SQIVND (reference sequence). Supplemented by reference TRBV19 and TRBJ2-7, the full variable domain reads DGGITQSPKYLFRKEGQNVTLSCEQNLNHDAMYWYRQDPGQGLRLIYYSQIVNDFQKGDIAEGYSVSREKKESFPLTVTSAQKNPTAFYLCASSREVRTYEQYFGPGTRLTVT.